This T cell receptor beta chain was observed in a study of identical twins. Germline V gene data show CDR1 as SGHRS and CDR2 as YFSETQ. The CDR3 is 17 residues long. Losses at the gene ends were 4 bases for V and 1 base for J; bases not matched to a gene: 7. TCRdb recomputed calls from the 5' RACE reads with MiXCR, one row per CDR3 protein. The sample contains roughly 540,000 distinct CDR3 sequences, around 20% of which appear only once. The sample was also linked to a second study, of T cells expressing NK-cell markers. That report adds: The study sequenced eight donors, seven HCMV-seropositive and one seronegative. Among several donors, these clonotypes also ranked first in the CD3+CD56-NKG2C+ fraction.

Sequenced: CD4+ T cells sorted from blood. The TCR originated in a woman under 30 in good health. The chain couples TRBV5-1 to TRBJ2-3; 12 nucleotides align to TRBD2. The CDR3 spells CASSLATSGGRTDTQYF. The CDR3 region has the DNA TGCGCCAGCAGCCTAGCGACTAGCGGGGGACGCACAGATACGCAGTATTTT.